This entry is about one TCR beta chain. This record belongs to a study of CD8+CD57+ T cells in acquired aplastic anemia. The TCR beta profiling, which covered VDJ combination and CDR3 sequence, was carried out using genomic DNA as the template. TCRdb re-called the reads through MiXCR, storing one row per CDR3 protein. This sample carries some 200,000 distinct CDR3 sequences, roughly 35% of them seen once, and the ten largest clones take 1.1%. V was cut by 0 bases and J by 6 bases, with 22 bases left in between. CDR3 length: 18 amino acids. Germline loops: CDR1 SGDLS, CDR2 YYNGEE. This TCR was recovered from a human donor in good health, serving as a control. The chain uses TRBV9 and TRBJ2-1, with D perhaps being TRBD1 or TRBD2 (5 bases each). Specimen: sorted CD4+, CD8+, or CD8+CD57+ T cells (not recorded which) from PBMCs. CDR3 protein: CASSVDAGSPRRLNEQFF. The CDR3 coding sequence is TGTGCCAGCAGCGTAGACGCAGGGAGCCCCCGTCGACTCAATGAGCAGTTCTTC. Based on the CDR3 plus reference TRBV9 and TRBJ2-1, the full variable domain is DSGVTQTPKHLITATGQRVTLRCSPRSGDLSVYWYQQSLDQGLQFLIQYYNGEERAKGNILERFSAQQFPDLHSELNLSSLELGDSALYFCASSVDAGSPRRLNEQFFGPGTRLTVL.